The 17 T cell receptor beta chains below all came from one sample that was sequenced in a study of T cell changes during pregnancy in multiple sclerosis. The protocol was immunoSEQ multiplex PCR, while the TCRdb copy is restricted to in-frame clones and leaves out a portion. The data hold approximately 70,000 clones, with roughly nine tenths observed a single time. This specimen consisted of peripheral blood, obtained in the first trimester of pregnancy. These receptors all stem from a female donor in good health, enrolled as a control in a pregnancy study.

The V and J genes are TRBV5-1 and TRBJ2-1, with 7 bases that match TRBD1. CDR3 length equals 15 residues. Germline assignment: CDR1 SGHRS and CDR2 YFSETQ. V shed 4 bases, J shed 3 bases, and the junction held 7 bases outside the gene matches. The CDR3 region is CASSVPGTVYNEQFF. CDR3 nucleotides: TGCGCCAGCAGCGTGCCCGGGACAGTCTACAATGAGCAGTTCTTC.

This clone rates as medium-sized. The CDR3 coding sequence is TGTGCCAGCAGCCATTTAAGCGGGACCTTACCCGGGGAGCTGTTTTTT. Its protein product is CASSHLSGTLPGELFF. The rearrangement joins TRBV7-8 to TRBJ2-2; TRBD2 matches 7 bases. The germline CDR1 and CDR2 sequences are SGHVS and FQNEAQ. The CDR3 extends over 16 amino acids. V gave up 5 bases and J gave up 6 bases; unmatched junction bases: 12.

V is TRBV28 and J is TRBJ2-7, with 7 bases fitting TRBD1. Germline V lookup: CDR1 MDHEN, CDR2 SYDVKM. CDR3 length: 16 amino acids. V was clipped by 5 bases and J by 1 base; unmatched bases: 11. CDR3 nucleotides: TGTGCCAGCAGTCCCACAGGGGCGAGCCAATCCTACGAGCAGTACTTC. Protein: CASSPTGASQSYEQYF.

The chain is built from TRBV19 and TRBJ2-1; 7 bases are a match to TRBD2. J gave up 9 bases and V 3 bases, and 8 bases lay outside the gene matches. Germline loops: CDR1 LNHDA, CDR2 SQIVND (reference sequence). This CDR3 contains 14 residues. This CDR3 is CASSIAGRALEQFF. In nucleotides, the CDR3 is TGTGCCAGTAGTATCGCGGGGAGGGCCCTTGAGCAGTTCTTC.

In this sample, this clone turned up a few times. The J gene is TRBJ1-2, the V gene TRBV14; D perhaps matches TRBD1 (5 bases). Germline V gene lookup returns CDR1 SGHDN and CDR2 FVKESK. Deletions cut 0 bases from V and 7 bases from J, with 12 bases between. The CDR3 runs 14 residues. CDR3 residues: CASSQDRVGSGYTF. CDR3 DNA sequence: TGTGCCAGCAGCCAAGACAGGGTGGGATCTGGCTACACCTTC.

The chain joins TRBV7-2 to TRBJ2-1, with D possibly TRBD2 on 5 matching bases. The CDR3 length is 15 residues. CDR1 SGHTA and CDR2 FQGNSA come from the germline V gene. V gave up 6 bases and J gave up 5 bases, with 17 bases separating them. This chain's CDR3 is CASSREPYLHNEQFF. DNA of the CDR3: TGTGCCAGCAGTCGGGAACCCTACCTACACAATGAGCAGTTCTTC.

This clone was seen more than once but under ten times. The chain joins TRBV28 to TRBJ1-1; TRBD1 is a possible D gene (5 bases). The CDR3 is made up of 14 amino acids. The V end lost 3 bases, the J end lost 0 bases, and 8 bases lay between the germline ends. Germline CDR1 and CDR2: MDHEN and SYDVKM. The CDR3 region has the DNA TGTGCCAGCAGTTTGACGGACATGAACACTGAAGCTTTCTTT. Translation gives CASSLTDMNTEAFF.

The rearrangement links TRBV6-1 to TRBJ2-1; TRBD2 agrees at 14 bases. CDR3 length: 15 residues. In germline, CDR1 is MNHNS, CDR2 SASEGT. Trimming removed 4 bases from V and 9 bases from J; junction bases left unmatched: 5. CDR3 nucleotides: TGTGCCAGCAGTGCGGGACTAGCGGGAGTAGGTGAGCAGTTCTTC. Encoded protein: CASSAGLAGVGEQFF.

The rearrangement uses TRBV2 and TRBJ2-5; TRBD1 matches at 12 bases. From germline, CDR1 is SNHLY and CDR2 FYNNEI. The CDR3 is 14 residues long. Losses at the gene ends were 6 bases for V and 5 bases for J; bases not matched to a gene: 4. The CDR3 sequence is CASSRDRGPETQYF. CDR3 in DNA: TGTGCCAGCAGCCGGGACAGGGGGCCGGAGACCCAGTACTTC.

The V call is TRBV5-1, the J call TRBJ2-3; 9 bases agree with TRBD2. J gave up 3 bases and V 4 bases, and 9 bases lay outside the gene matches. The CDR3 is 16 amino acids. The germline gives CDR1 SGHRS, CDR2 YFSETQ. The CDR3 sequence: CASSRTGTSYTDTQYF. Written as DNA, the CDR3 is TGCGCCAGCAGCCGAACCGGGACTAGCTATACAGATACGCAGTATTTT. Using reference TRBV5-1 and TRBJ2-3 for the parts outside the CDR3, the full variable domain is KAGVTQTPRYLIKTRGQQVTLSCSPISGHRSVSWYQQTPGQGLQFLFEYFSETQRNKGNFPGRFSGRQFSNSRSEMNVSTLELGDSALYLCASSRTGTSYTDTQYFGPGTRLTVL.

V gene TRBV5-6 combines with J gene TRBJ2-2, with 8 bases matching TRBD1. Germline V gene data show CDR1 as SGHDT and CDR2 as YYEEEE. Trimming cost V 5 bases and J 6 bases; bases outside gene matches: 9. The CDR3 has 15 residues. In DNA, the CDR3 is TGTGCCAGCAGAAGGACAGGGAAGGGTTCCGGGGAGCTGTTTTTT. Its protein is CASRRTGKGSGELFF.

This chain joins TRBV6-6 and TRBJ1-2; 7 bases map to TRBD1. CDR1 MNHNY and CDR2 SVGAGI come from the germline V gene (reference sequence). This CDR3 spans 16 amino acids. The junction had 16 bases not matched to a gene; V was cut back by 7 bases and J by 5 bases. CDR3 amino acids: CASTQTGVARGYGYTF. CDR3 nucleotides: TGTGCCAGCACGCAAACAGGGGTAGCGCGGGGTTATGGCTACACCTTC.

This clone was seen more than once but under ten times. The chain employs TRBV5-1 and TRBJ2-7; 8 bases map to TRBD1. The J segment lost 0 bases and the V segment lost 0 bases, leaving 2 bases of the junction unmatched. The CDR3 is 15 amino acids. Germline V gene data show CDR1 as SGHRS and CDR2 as YFSETQ. The CDR3 sequence: CASSLGGTGSYEQYF. The DNA for the CDR3 is TGCGCCAGCAGCTTGGGTGGGACAGGCTCCTACGAGCAGTACTTC.

This rearrangement joins TRBV6-5 to TRBJ1-5; D might be TRBD1 (6 bases). The germline gives CDR1 MNHEY, CDR2 SVGAGI. Trimming took 5 bases from V and 0 from J, leaving 11 bases between them. The CDR3 contains 15 residues. The CDR3 loop reads CASSPQGNSNQPQHF. In DNA, the CDR3 is TGTGCCAGCAGTCCACAGGGAAATAGCAATCAGCCCCAGCATTTT.

Only a few counts were recorded for this clone. V and J are TRBV5-4 and TRBJ2-3; 8 nucleotides align to TRBD1. Germline V lookup: CDR1 SGHNT, CDR2 YYREEE (reference sequence). The CDR3 contains 18 residues. Unmatched junction bases numbered 15, after V lost 4 bases and J lost 2 bases. DNA of the CDR3: TGTGCCAGCAGCCCCGGGACAGGAACTTCGGTTCCCACAGATACGCAGTATTTT. Protein: CASSPGTGTSVPTDTQYF.

J is TRBJ2-2 and V is TRBV7-9; TRBD2 matches at 14 bases. Losses at the gene ends were 6 bases for V and 7 bases for J; bases not matched to a gene: 13. The V gene's germline CDR1 is SEHNR and CDR2 FQNEAQ (reference sequence). The CDR3 totals 18 residues. CDR3 sequence: CASRPGLAGGPRRGELFF. The CDR3 bases are TGTGCCAGCAGGCCAGGACTAGCGGGAGGACCACGGCGCGGGGAGCTGTTTTTT.

This rearrangement joins TRBV7-2 to TRBJ1-3, with D tentatively TRBD1 (6 bases). This CDR3 is built from 15 residues. Germline V gives CDR1 SGHTA, CDR2 FQGNSA. V was clipped by 5 bases and J by 3 bases, with 14 bases between them. The CDR3 DNA reads as TGTGCCAGCAGCCGGGGGGGCGCCTATGGAAACACCATATATTTT. Translating gives CASSRGGAYGNTIYF.